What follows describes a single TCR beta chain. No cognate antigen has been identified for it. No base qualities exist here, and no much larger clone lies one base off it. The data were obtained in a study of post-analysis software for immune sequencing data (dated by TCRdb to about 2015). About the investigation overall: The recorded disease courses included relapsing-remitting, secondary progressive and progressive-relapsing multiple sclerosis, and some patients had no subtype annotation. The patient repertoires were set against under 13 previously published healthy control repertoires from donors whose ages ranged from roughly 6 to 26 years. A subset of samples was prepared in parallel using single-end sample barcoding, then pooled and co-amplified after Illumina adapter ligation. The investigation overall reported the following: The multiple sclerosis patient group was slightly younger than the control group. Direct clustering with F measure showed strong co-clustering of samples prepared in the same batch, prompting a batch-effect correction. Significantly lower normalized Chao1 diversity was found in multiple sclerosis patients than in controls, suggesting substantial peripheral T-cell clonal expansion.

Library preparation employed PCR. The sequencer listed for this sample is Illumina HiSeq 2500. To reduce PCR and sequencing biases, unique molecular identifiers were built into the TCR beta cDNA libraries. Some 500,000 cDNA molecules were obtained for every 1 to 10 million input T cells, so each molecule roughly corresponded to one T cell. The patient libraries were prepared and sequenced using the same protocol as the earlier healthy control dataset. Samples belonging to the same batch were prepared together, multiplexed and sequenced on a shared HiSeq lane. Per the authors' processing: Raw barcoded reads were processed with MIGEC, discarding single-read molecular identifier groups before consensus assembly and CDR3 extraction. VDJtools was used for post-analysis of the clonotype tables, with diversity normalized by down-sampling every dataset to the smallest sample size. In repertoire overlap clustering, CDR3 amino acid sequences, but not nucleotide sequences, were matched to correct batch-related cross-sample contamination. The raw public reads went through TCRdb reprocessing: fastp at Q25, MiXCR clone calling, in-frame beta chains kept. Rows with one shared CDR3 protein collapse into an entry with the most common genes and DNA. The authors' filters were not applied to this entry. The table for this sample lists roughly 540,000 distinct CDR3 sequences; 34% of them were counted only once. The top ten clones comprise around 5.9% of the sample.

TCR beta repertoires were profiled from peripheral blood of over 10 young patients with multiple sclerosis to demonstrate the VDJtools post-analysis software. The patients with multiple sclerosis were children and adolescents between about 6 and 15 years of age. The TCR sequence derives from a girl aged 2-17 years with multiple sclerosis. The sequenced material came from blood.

In nucleotide form, the sequence is TGCGCCAGCAGCCAAGTTATGGGCCACAGGGCGAACTATGGCTACACCTTC. Translated, this gives CASSQVMGHRANYGYTF. This chain joins TRBV4-1 to TRBJ1-2; TRBD1 is perhaps the D gene, given 6 matching bases. From its cysteine to its phenylalanine, the CDR3 spans 17 amino acids. The only DNA kept is the CDR3, 51 bases in frame from the first base. The trim is 1 base for V and 2 bases for J, with a gap of 17 bases between the germline ends. The germline V gene specifies MGHRA as CDR1 and YSYEKL as CDR2.